These 9 T cell receptor beta chains came from one sample sequenced in a study of shared clonotypes between healthy human individuals. The repertoire was sequenced with immunoSEQ multiplex PCR; TCRdb's copy has only in-frame clones and lacks some. The sample holds around 2,000,000 clones, about 94% seen once. Naive CD8 isolation took CD45RO-negative cells positively selected for CCR7 and excluded terminally differentiated effector memory CD45RA+ cells. The sample consisted of naive CD8+ T cells sorted from blood. All receptors come from a man between 18 and 35 years old in good health.

This chain's CDR3 is CASSFVRWGSYEQYF. CDR3 bases: TGTGCCAGCAGTTTCGTGAGGTGGGGCTCCTACGAGCAGTACTTC. The chain has TRBV28 and TRBJ2-7; D remains unclear. CDR3 length: 15 residues. Looked up from germline, CDR1 is MDHEN and CDR2 is SYDVKM. Trimming stripped 3 bases from V and 0 bases from J, with 12 bases between.

This chain links TRBV4-1 with TRBJ2-7, with D possibly TRBD2 on 7 matching bases. Germline V gene lookup returns CDR1 MGHRA and CDR2 YSYEKL. The V end was cut by 0 bases, the J end by 3 bases, with 15 bases between. The CDR3 extends over 16 amino acids. The CDR3 DNA reads TGCGCCAGCAGCCAAGAATCGGGGGGCGCCGGCTACGAGCAGTACTTC. Its protein is CASSQESGGAGYEQYF.

The chain is built from TRBV25-1 and TRBJ2-5, with 9 bases aligning to TRBD1. V was pared by 3 bases and J by 4 bases, with 12 bases of the junction left unmatched. Per germline, CDR1 MGHDK and CDR2 SYGVNS. The CDR3 has 17 amino acids. The CDR3 loop is CASSERTGDHLAETQYF. CDR3 in DNA: TGTGCCAGCAGTGAGCGGACAGGGGACCATTTGGCAGAGACCCAGTACTTC.

The V and J genes are TRBV6-5 and TRBJ2-5; 7 bases match TRBD2. The V and J ends lost 3 bases and 1 base, in that order; junction bases with no gene match: 8. The CDR3 extends over 16 amino acids. Germline V gene lookup returns CDR1 MNHEY and CDR2 SVGAGI. The CDR3 sequence is CASSYYGTNLQETQYF. Here the CDR3 DNA reads TGTGCCAGCAGTTATTATGGGACTAACCTCCAAGAGACCCAGTACTTC.

This clone was counted a single time. J is TRBJ2-7 and V is TRBV28; 10 bases match TRBD1. V lost 6 bases, J lost 12 bases, and 8 bases stayed unmatched. CDR1 MDHEN and CDR2 SYDVKM come from the germline V gene. This CDR3 comprises 12 residues. The CDR3 protein is CASSWDRGGLYF. The CDR3 DNA reads TGTGCCAGCAGCTGGGACAGGGGAGGTCTGTACTTC. Filled out from reference TRBV28 and TRBJ2-7, the complete variable domain reads DVKVTQSSRYLVKRTGEKVFLECVQDMDHENMFWYRQDPGLGLRLIYFSYDVKMKEKGDIPEGYSVSREKKERFSLILESASTNQTSMYLCASSWDRGGLYFGPGTRLTVT.

The J gene is TRBJ2-3, the V gene TRBV7-9; no clear D gene. There are 16 residues in the CDR3. Looked up from germline, CDR1 is SEHNR and CDR2 is FQNEAQ (reference sequence). Deletions cut 4 bases from V and 2 bases from J, with 16 bases between. The CDR3 DNA follows: TGTGCCAGCAGCTCAACAACTTACCTTCACACAGATACGCAGTATTTT. This codes for CASSSTTYLHTDTQYF.

This clone is a singleton in its sample. The J gene is TRBJ2-7, the V gene TRBV19; TRBD2 agrees at 7 bases. Germline V gene lookup returns CDR1 LNHDA and CDR2 SQIVND (reference sequence). V lost 1 base to trimming and J lost 3 bases; unmatched junction nucleotides: 12. CDR3 length equals 17 residues. The CDR3 loop is CASSIALAELHNYEQYF. The DNA of the CDR3 is TGTGCCAGTAGTATAGCCCTAGCGGAGCTACATAACTACGAGCAGTACTTC.

The CDR3 DNA is TGTGCCAGTAGTCCGTATGGGGGGACTGAAGCTTTCTTT. This codes for CASSPYGGTEAFF. J is TRBJ1-1 and V is TRBV19; the D gene is possibly TRBD1 (5 bases). Germline V gene sequence: CDR1 LNHDA, CDR2 SQIVND (reference sequence). CDR3 length: 13 residues. The ends were cut back, 5 bases at V and 5 bases at J, with 12 bases in the middle.

This clone was observed a single time. The chain carries TRBV21-1 and TRBJ1-5. TRBV21-1 is a recognized pseudogene. The CDR3 length is 16 residues. The CDR3 is CASSKGSGYSNQPQHF. The CDR3 nucleotides read TGTGCCAGCAGCAAAGGGTCGGGTTATAGCAATCAGCCCCAGCATTTT.